The 24 T cell receptor beta chains given below trace back to one sample, sequenced in a study of vaccination effects on CD4 cells after COVID-19. Sequenced by immunoSEQ multiplex PCR; TCRdb stores in-frame clones only, minus some. The sample includes tens of thousands of clones, about four fifths of them seen just once. Having been cultured for less than 12 days, the cells underwent CD4+ T cell isolation. The individual was infected with SARS-CoV-2 between March and December 2020, as confirmed by PCR. Participants received two doses of either the BNT162b2 or mRNA-1273 vaccine. Their antigen targets remain unknown. This sample comprised CD4+ T cells from PBMCs cultured without peptide, obtained after COVID-19 vaccination. These receptors all stem from a human donor who had a prior SARS-CoV-2 infection.

The chain uses TRBV15 and TRBJ1-1, with D maybe TRBD1 (6 bases). Germline assignment: CDR1 LNHNV and CDR2 YYDKDF (reference sequence). CDR3 length: 13 amino acids. Trimming took off 5 bases at V and 4 bases at J, with 11 bases between the two ends. The CDR3 is CATSYRVITEAFF. For the CDR3, the DNA is TGTGCCACCAGCTACAGGGTTATCACTGAAGCTTTCTTT.

This chain links TRBV6-2 or TRBV6-3 with TRBJ2-1; 7 nucleotides align to TRBD2. The J segment lost 12 bases and the V segment lost 0 bases, leaving 5 bases of the junction unmatched. The CDR3 spans 13 residues. Germline V lookup: CDR1 MNHEY, CDR2 SVGEGT. This CDR3 reads CASSYSWGGAQFF. CDR3 bases: TGTGCCAGCAGTTACTCTTGGGGAGGGGCGCAGTTCTTC.

The chain employs TRBV6-1 and TRBJ2-7; D possibly corresponds to TRBD2 (6 bases). CDR1 is MNHNS and CDR2 is SASEGT in the germline V gene. The CDR3 runs 17 residues. Trimming shortened V by 3 bases and J by 0 bases, and 18 bases separated the two germline ends. CDR3 coding DNA: TGTGCCAGCAGTGATATAAGGATGACCGGGGGCTCCTACGAGCAGTACTTC. Amino acid sequence: CASSDIRMTGGSYEQYF.

The J gene is TRBJ1-5, the V gene TRBV19, with 8 bases lining up with TRBD1. Trimming took 8 bases from V and 7 from J; bases not matched to a gene: 10. Germline V gene sequence: CDR1 LNHDA, CDR2 SQIVND (reference sequence). The CDR3 is 14 amino acids. CDR3 loop: CASLDRDFLQPQHF. The CDR3, as DNA: TGTGCCAGTTTGGACAGGGACTTCTTACAGCCCCAGCATTTT.

The chain carries TRBV3-1 (or the pseudogene TRBV3-2) and TRBJ2-3, with 7 bases lining up with TRBD2. Germline V gene sequence: CDR1 LGHDT, CDR2 YNNKEL (reference sequence). The CDR3 totals 18 residues. With V trimmed by 5 bases and J by 6 bases, 20 bases remained unmatched. The CDR3 DNA is TGTGCCAGCAGCAAATCTCAAGCGGGATCGAGGGTAGACGATACGCAGTATTTT. Amino acid sequence: CASSKSQAGSRVDDTQYF.

The CDR3 protein is CASSLMGERSRAVSYEQYF. In DNA, the CDR3 is TGTGCCAGCAGCTTAATGGGGGAGCGGTCTCGAGCCGTCTCCTACGAGCAGTACTTC. The chain carries TRBV11-2 and TRBJ2-7; possibly TRBD1 or TRBD2 for D (5 bases each). V lost 2 bases, J lost 0 bases, and 23 bases lay in between. Germline lookup yields CDR1 SGHAT and CDR2 FQNNGV. The CDR3 extends over 19 amino acids. Together with reference TRBV11-2 and TRBJ2-7, the CDR3 gives the full variable domain: EAGVAQSPRYKIIEKRQSVAFWCNPISGHATLYWYQQILGQGPKLLIQFQNNGVVDDSQLPKDRFSAERLKGVDSTLKIQPAKLEDSAVYLCASSLMGERSRAVSYEQYFGPGTRLTVT.

V and J are TRBV2 and TRBJ1-5; D may be TRBD1 (6 bases). The germline V and J ends were trimmed by 5 bases and 7 bases, with 15 bases remaining between them. Germline assignment: CDR1 SNHLY and CDR2 FYNNEI. The length of the CDR3 is 14 residues. CDR3 bases: TGTGCCAGCAGTAAGGGGGGAGTTTGGCAGCCCCAGCATTTT. Translating it yields CASSKGGVWQPQHF.

The V gene is TRBV7-6, the J gene TRBJ1-2; D is perhaps TRBD1 (5 bases). The ends were cut back, 1 base at V and 3 bases at J, with 12 bases in the middle. This CDR3 has 15 amino acids. CDR1 is SGHVS, CDR2 FNYEAQ, per germline. For the CDR3, the DNA is TGTGCCAGCAGCTTAGGACAGACAGCGGACTATGGCTACACCTTC. Protein product: CASSLGQTADYGYTF.

The chain joins TRBV10-3 to TRBJ2-3; 7 nucleotides line up with TRBD2. The CDR3 consists of 14 residues. V dropped 8 bases and J dropped 3; count of bases not matched to a gene: 8. The V gene's germline CDR1 is ENHRY and CDR2 SYGVKD. CDR3 bases: TGTGCCATCGCTTGGGCGGGAGCAACAGATACGCAGTATTTT. The encoded protein is CAIAWAGATDTQYF.

This chain connects TRBV7-3 to TRBJ2-3; 11 bases match TRBD2. The CDR3 spans 16 residues. Germline V gives CDR1 SGHTA, CDR2 FQGTGA. V shed 2 bases and J 3 bases; nucleotides not matched to a gene: 4. The CDR3 here is CASSLSASGRTDTQYF. CDR3 coding DNA: TGTGCCAGCAGCTTATCGGCTAGCGGGAGGACAGATACGCAGTATTTT.

This sequence joins TRBV5-6 and TRBJ1-4; 7 bases agree with TRBD1. CDR1 is SGHDT, CDR2 YYEEEE, per germline. The CDR3 totals 16 residues. J gave up 3 bases and V 3 bases, and 8 bases lay outside the gene matches. The CDR3 protein is CASSYRQGTPNEKLFF. The CDR3 DNA is TGTGCCAGCAGCTACAGACAGGGTACTCCTAATGAAAAACTGTTTTTT.

J is TRBJ1-6 and V is TRBV5-1; D perhaps matches TRBD1 (6 bases). The ends were cut back, 5 bases at V and 9 bases at J, with 18 bases in the middle. Germline V CDR1 and CDR2: SGHRS, YFSETQ. CDR3 length: 15 amino acids. The CDR3 bases are TGCGCCAGCAGTTTCCGCACCGAGGGGGGTTCACCCCTCCACTTT. Protein sequence: CASSFRTEGGSPLHF.

This clone was observed a few times. The rearrangement links TRBV3-1 (or the pseudogene TRBV3-2) to TRBJ1-6, with unresolved D. V gave up 5 bases and J gave up 6 bases, with 11 bases separating them. The V gene's germline CDR1 is LGHDT and CDR2 YNNKEL (reference sequence). This CDR3 contains 14 residues. The CDR3 nucleotides are TGTGCCAGCAGCTACAGCCCGTCTAATTCACCCCTCCACTTT. This sequence encodes CASSYSPSNSPLHF.

This rearrangement joins TRBV5-6 to TRBJ1-5; maybe TRBD1 (6 bases). Germline V gives CDR1 SGHDT, CDR2 YYEEEE. This CDR3 region has 18 residues. V dropped 3 bases and J dropped 1 base, with 20 bases sitting between them. The CDR3 region is CASSSIKSGAQSNQPQHF. In DNA form, the CDR3 reads TGTGCCAGCAGCTCCATAAAATCGGGGGCCCAAAGCAATCAGCCCCAGCATTTT.

The chain combines TRBV5-6 with TRBJ2-3, with D uncertain. Trimming took 3 bases from V and 10 from J, leaving 12 bases between them. CDR1 and CDR2 (germline): SGHDT, YYEEEE. This CDR3 region has 12 residues. CDR3 in DNA: TGTGCCAGCAGCTCCCAGTGGGCTGCGCAGTATTTT. Translating it yields CASSSQWAAQYF.

This sequence joins TRBV5-5 and TRBJ2-5; TRBD2 matches at 8 bases. The CDR3 has 16 amino acids. The trim removed 4 bases at V and 6 bases at J, leaving 14 bases unmatched. The germline CDR1 and CDR2 sequences are SGHKS and YYEKEE (reference sequence). The CDR3 DNA follows: TGTGCCAGCAGCCTGGCCGGGGGGGGCGTAGGAAAGACCCAGTACTTC. This encodes CASSLAGGGVGKTQYF.

The J gene is TRBJ1-2, the V gene TRBV6-2 or TRBV6-3, with D possibly being TRBD1 (5 bases). Per germline, CDR1 MNHEY and CDR2 SVGEGT. The CDR3 has 15 amino acids. The V gene lost 2 bases and the J gene lost 2 bases, with 12 bases spanning the gap. The CDR3 spells CASSYGARSNYGYTF. CDR3 DNA: TGTGCCAGCAGTTACGGGGCCAGGTCCAACTATGGCTACACCTTC.

The CDR3 DNA follows: TGTGCCAGCAGCCCATCCGCGGGACTCAGATTTAGCACAGATACGCAGTATTTT. This gives the protein CASSPSAGLRFSTDTQYF. The chain links TRBV7-2 to TRBJ2-3; a weak D match, TRBD2 (6 bases). The CDR3 consists of 18 residues. Between the trimmed V and J ends, which lost 5 bases and 0 bases, there was a span of 21 bases. Looked up from germline, CDR1 is SGHTA and CDR2 is FQGNSA.

The chain employs TRBV30 and TRBJ2-3, with unresolved D. V was trimmed by 3 bases and J by 4 bases, leaving 14 bases between them. CDR3 length: 14 residues. CDR1 and CDR2 (germline): GTSNPN, SVGIG (reference sequence). CDR3 sequence: CAWRSLSAPDTQYF. The CDR3 DNA sequence: TGTGCCTGGAGGAGCCTTTCGGCCCCAGATACGCAGTATTTT. Based on the CDR3 plus reference TRBV30 and TRBJ2-3, the full variable domain is SQTIHQWPATLVQPVGSPLSLECTVEGTSNPNLYWYRQAAGRGLQLLFYSVGIGQISSEVPQNLSASRPQDRQFILSSKKLLLSDSGFYLCAWRSLSAPDTQYFGPGTRLTVL.

This clone was detected once. The chain uses TRBV11-2 and TRBJ2-3, with D possibly called TRBD1 or TRBD2 (5 bases each). The germline CDR1 and CDR2 sequences are SGHAT and FQNNGV. V lost 5 bases to trimming and J lost 2 bases, with 14 bases between them. The CDR3 extends over 15 amino acids. The CDR3 is CASSPREFPTDTQYF. The CDR3, as DNA: TGTGCCAGCAGCCCCAGGGAGTTCCCCACAGATACGCAGTATTTT. Full variable domain (missing parts from reference TRBV11-2 and TRBJ2-3): EAGVAQSPRYKIIEKRQSVAFWCNPISGHATLYWYQQILGQGPKLLIQFQNNGVVDDSQLPKDRFSAERLKGVDSTLKIQPAKLEDSAVYLCASSPREFPTDTQYFGPGTRLTVL.

The gene calls are TRBV10-3 and TRBJ2-2; D could derive from TRBD1 or TRBD2 (7 bases each). Trimming left V 10 bases short and J 2 bases short, with 23 bases between. The CDR3 covers 17 residues. CDR1 and CDR2 (germline): ENHRY, SYGVKD. The CDR3 DNA sequence: TGTGCCACCAGCAGGGGGTTGACGGGGGGAAACACCGGGGAGCTGTTTTTT. Translation gives CATSRGLTGGNTGELFF.

The genes are TRBV5-1 and TRBJ2-7, with a possible D match to TRBD1 (6 bases). The germline V gene has CDR1 SGHRS and CDR2 YFSETQ. This CDR3 spans 15 amino acids. The V and J ends lost 0 bases and 1 base respectively, with 11 bases between them. CDR3 bases: TGCGCCAGCAGCTTGGACAGGGCCGGATCCTACGAGCAGTACTTC. It codes for CASSLDRAGSYEQYF.

This clone appeared a few times. The chain carries TRBV19 and TRBJ1-5; perhaps TRBD1 as D (5 bases). V was clipped by 6 bases and J by 6 bases, with 12 bases between them. The CDR3 loop spans 13 amino acids. Germline V lookup: CDR1 LNHDA, CDR2 SQIVND (reference sequence). The CDR3 loop reads CASSLDSLQPQHF. The CDR3 DNA follows: TGTGCCAGTAGCCTAGACAGTCTTCAGCCCCAGCATTTT.

This clone has more than one count but fewer than ten. This chain joins TRBV19 and TRBJ1-6; D remains unclear. CDR3 size: 14 residues. The germline V gene has CDR1 LNHDA and CDR2 SQIVND (reference sequence). The V and J ends lost 3 bases and 12 bases respectively, with 15 bases between them. CDR3 sequence reads: CASSISSLGEPLHF. CDR3 bases: TGTGCCAGTAGTATTTCGAGTCTAGGTGAACCCCTCCACTTT.